Described below is a single T cell receptor (beta chain) sequence and its context. What it recognizes is unknown. Researchers reported that TCR beta cDNA libraries carried unique molecular identifiers. MiXCR was run by TCRdb on the PCR reads, yielding one entry per CDR3 protein. The sample holds about 800,000 distinct CDR3 sequences, about 32% seen once. The germline gives CDR1 SGHRS, CDR2 YFSETQ. V shed 1 base and J shed 8 bases, with 3 bases lying between them. The CDR3 length is 10 residues. This specimen comes from a study of post-analysis software for immune sequencing data. Study observations and caveats: About five TRBV segments, including TRBV5-6, TRBV5-1 and TRBV20-1, were more frequent in patients than controls. Versus controls, multiple sclerosis patients showed significantly lower diversity (normalized Chao1).

The material sequenced was blood. The sequence came from a girl aged 10 to 17 with multiple sclerosis. V is TRBV5-1 and J is TRBJ1-2; D remains ambiguous. CDR3 sequence reads: CASSLSGYTF. The CDR3 nucleotides are TGCGCCAGCAGCTTGAGCGGCTACACCTTC.